The 30 T cell receptor beta chains below all came from one sample that was sequenced in a study of blood T cell repertoires in COVID-19. The assay was immunoSEQ multiplex PCR, and TCRdb's table has in-frame clones only and misses some. In the table there are 250,000 to 300,000 clones, approximately 81% of which are singletons. The sample was PBMCs or T cells enriched from blood (not recorded which). The receptors were gathered from a woman aged 50 to 60 who had been exposed to COVID-19.

CDR3 amino acids: CASSLSSLGLAGGYNEQFF. CDR3 sequence (DNA): TGTGCCAGCAGTTTATCGAGCCTGGGACTAGCGGGGGGCTACAATGAGCAGTTCTTC. The chain recombines TRBV28 with TRBJ2-1; 15 positions agree with TRBD2. Looked up from germline, CDR1 is MDHEN and CDR2 is SYDVKM. The CDR3 sequence is 19 residues long. Unmatched junction bases numbered 7, after V lost 1 base and J lost 3 bases.

This chain joins TRBV7-2 and TRBJ1-5; possibly TRBD1 for D (6 bases). The germline V and J ends were trimmed by 1 base and 2 bases, with 15 bases remaining between them. The CDR3 sequence is 17 residues long. Germline CDR1 reads SGHTA; CDR2 reads FQGNSA. The CDR3 loop reads CASSLGVGGVGNQPQHF. CDR3 in DNA: TGTGCCAGCAGCTTAGGGGTAGGGGGGGTTGGCAATCAGCCCCAGCATTTT. Based on the CDR3 plus reference TRBV7-2 and TRBJ1-5, the full variable domain is GAGVSQSPSNKVTEKGKDVELRCDPISGHTALYWYRQSLGQGLEFLIYFQGNSAPDKSGLPSDRFSAERTGGSVSTLTIQRTQQEDSAVYLCASSLGVGGVGNQPQHFGDGTRLSIL.

Turning to this clone: It is unclear where the CDR3 begins or ends on the DNA, so no DNA is shown, and the CDR3 is as TCRdb lists it. The chain joins TRBV5-5 to TRBJ2-2; no DNA check was done on the table's D call, TRBD2. The CDR3 adds up to 14 amino acids, both ends counted. CDR1 is SGHKS and CDR2 is YYEKEE in the germline V gene (reference sequence). This CDR3 is CASSLYYTFGELFF.

A note on this clone: The same CDR3 arises from other DNA sequences in this sample as well. The genes are TRBV28 and TRBJ2-2, with 10 bases identical to TRBD1. This CDR3 has 16 residues. J lost 8 bases, V lost 2 bases, and 8 bases had no gene match. CDR1 MDHEN and CDR2 SYDVKM come from the germline V gene. The CDR3 loop is CASSLPGQGLAGELFF. CDR3 sequence (DNA): TGTGCCAGCAGTTTACCGGGACAGGGGCTTGCTGGGGAGCTGTTTTTT.

The chain recombines TRBV5-1 with TRBJ2-1; 8 bases match TRBD2. V shed 4 bases, J shed 3 bases, and the junction held 6 bases outside the gene matches. Germline CDR1 is SGHRS and CDR2 is YFSETQ. CDR3 length equals 15 residues. This CDR3 reads CASSSGGTIYNEQFF. For the CDR3, the DNA is TGCGCCAGCAGCAGCGGGGGCACTATCTACAATGAGCAGTTCTTC.

The genes are TRBV18 and TRBJ1-2; 11 nucleotides agree with TRBD1. This CDR3 contains 15 residues. With 3 bases clipped from V and 6 bases from J, the junction kept 6 bases outside the gene matches. CDR1 is KGHSH and CDR2 is LQKENI in the germline V gene. Here the CDR3 reads CASSPDRGRGDGYTF. Here the CDR3 DNA reads TGTGCCAGCTCACCGGACAGGGGGCGTGGAGATGGCTACACCTTC.

This clone was seen more than once but under ten times. This chain joins TRBV3-1 (or the pseudogene TRBV3-2) and TRBJ2-7; tentative D call: TRBD1 (6 bases). The length of the CDR3 is 16 residues. The V gene's germline CDR1 is LGHDT and CDR2 YNNKEL (reference sequence). Trimming took off 0 bases at V and 13 bases at J, with 25 bases between the two ends. The CDR3 protein is CASSQDRVQGLNHQYF. The CDR3 DNA follows: TGTGCCAGCAGCCAAGATCGGGTGCAGGGGCTAAATCACCAATACTTC.

The chain is built from TRBV28 and TRBJ1-4, with D maybe TRBD1 (6 bases). CDR1 MDHEN and CDR2 SYDVKM come from the germline V gene. Trimming stripped 4 bases from V and 14 bases from J, with 17 bases between. The CDR3 is made up of 13 amino acids. This chain's CDR3 is CASSSADSKGLFF. The CDR3 nucleotides read TGTGCCAGCAGTTCTGCGGACAGCAAAGGGCTGTTTTTT.

Details on this clone: Different DNA sequences within this sample yield the same CDR3. The gene calls are TRBV5-1 and TRBJ1-1, with a possible D match to TRBD1 (6 bases). Trimming removed 0 bases at V and 4 bases at J, with 7 bases between. CDR1 is SGHRS and CDR2 is YFSETQ in the germline V gene. The CDR3 runs 13 residues. For the CDR3, the DNA is TGCGCCAGCAGCTTGGAAGGGGGCACTGAAGCTTTCTTT. It codes for CASSLEGGTEAFF.

The V gene is TRBV5-1, the J gene TRBJ1-1; D possibly corresponds to TRBD1 (5 bases). The V end lost 2 bases, the J end lost 5 bases, and 10 bases lay between the germline ends. Germline values: CDR1 SGHRS, CDR2 YFSETQ. The CDR3 is 13 amino acids. Here the CDR3 reads CASSFGRGTEAFF. The CDR3 nucleotides are TGCGCCAGCAGCTTCGGACGGGGGACTGAAGCTTTCTTT.

The V call is TRBV5-1, the J call TRBJ1-1, with 8 bases aligning to TRBD1. CDR1 SGHRS and CDR2 YFSETQ come from the germline V gene. The V and J ends lost 4 bases and 2 bases, in that order; junction bases with no gene match: 7. This CDR3 comprises 15 residues. The CDR3 is CASSSGDRGNTEAFF. The CDR3 nucleotides read TGCGCCAGCAGCAGCGGAGACAGGGGTAACACTGAAGCTTTCTTT.

Only one count was recorded for this clone. This chain links TRBV6-2 or TRBV6-3 with TRBJ1-3, with D possibly matching TRBD1 (5 bases). V was clipped by 3 bases and J by 0 bases, with 12 bases between them. The CDR3 is made up of 16 amino acids. Germline V gene sequence: CDR1 MNHEY, CDR2 SVGEGT. CDR3 coding DNA: TGTGCCAGCAGTTATGACAGATTCGTCTCTGGAAACACCATATATTTT. Translating gives CASSYDRFVSGNTIYF.

The genes are TRBV19 and TRBJ2-7, with D maybe TRBD1 (5 bases). Germline lookup yields CDR1 LNHDA and CDR2 SQIVND (reference sequence). This CDR3 contains 14 residues. The ends were cut back, 5 bases at V and 3 bases at J, with 14 bases in the middle. This CDR3 is CASSPRKGYYEQYF. In DNA form, the CDR3 reads TGTGCCAGTAGTCCAAGAAAGGGGTACTACGAGCAGTACTTC.

The chain links TRBV18 to TRBJ1-2; D is unclear. Germline values: CDR1 KGHSH, CDR2 LQKENI. The CDR3 spans 14 residues. V dropped 4 bases and J dropped 3 bases, with 12 bases sitting between them. CDR3 sequence: CASSRSEAYYGYTF. The CDR3 DNA follows: TGTGCCAGCTCACGAAGCGAGGCGTACTATGGCTACACCTTC.

The J gene is TRBJ1-4, the V gene TRBV28; D is uncertain. The CDR3 has 13 amino acids. Germline CDR1 reads MDHEN; CDR2 reads SYDVKM. V shed 7 bases and J shed 8 bases, with 14 bases lying between them. DNA of the CDR3: TGTGCCAGCATAGCAGCCTTTGGCGAAAAACTGTTTTTT. Protein: CASIAAFGEKLFF.

The chain couples TRBV5-1 to TRBJ1-2, with D perhaps TRBD1 (5 bases). This CDR3 spans 17 amino acids. Germline CDR1 and CDR2: SGHRS and YFSETQ. V lost 0 bases to trimming and J lost 5 bases, with 20 bases between them. CDR3 nucleotides: TGCGCCAGCAGCTTGGAGGGCCTCGCCCTAAAGGGGTATGGCTACACCTTC. Its translation is CASSLEGLALKGYGYTF.

V gene TRBV28 combines with J gene TRBJ1-1, with D maybe TRBD1 (5 bases). V was trimmed by 7 bases and J by 3 bases, leaving 18 bases between them. The germline gives CDR1 MDHEN, CDR2 SYDVKM. The CDR3 is 15 amino acids. The CDR3 nucleotides read TGTGCCAGCATTCCAGACAGACTCCTGTACACTGAAGCTTTCTTT. Amino acids: CASIPDRLLYTEAFF. Full variable domain (rest looked up from reference TRBV28 and TRBJ1-1): DVKVTQSSRYLVKRTGEKVFLECVQDMDHENMFWYRQDPGLGLRLIYFSYDVKMKEKGDIPEGYSVSREKKERFSLILESASTNQTSMYLCASIPDRLLYTEAFFGQGTRLTVV.

The chain couples TRBV4-1 to TRBJ1-1; 9 positions agree with TRBD1. The trim removed 1 base at V and 4 bases at J, leaving 4 bases unmatched. This CDR3 comprises 15 residues. Germline V gene sequence: CDR1 MGHRA, CDR2 YSYEKL. The CDR3 nucleotides are TGCGCCAGCAGCCAAGGGACAGGGGACGGCACTGAAGCTTTCTTT. This translates into CASSQGTGDGTEAFF.

The V gene is TRBV28, the J gene TRBJ1-2; TRBD1 is a possible D gene (5 bases). V was shortened by 9 bases and J by 10 bases, with 18 bases between the two germline ends. The CDR3 sequence is 12 residues long. Germline loops: CDR1 MDHEN, CDR2 SYDVKM. CDR3 residues: CASRTGGSLYTF. Here the CDR3 DNA reads TGTGCCAGTAGAACCGGGGGGAGCCTCTACACCTTC.

The chain uses TRBV19 and TRBJ1-2; TRBD1 aligns across 9 bases. V gave up 6 bases and J gave up 8 bases; unmatched junction bases: 7. This CDR3 is 13 amino acids long. Germline-derived CDR1 and CDR2 are LNHDA and SQIVND (reference sequence). CDR3 sequence reads: CASRKDRGEGYTF. In nucleotides, the CDR3 is TGTGCCAGTAGGAAGGACAGGGGCGAAGGCTACACCTTC.

The rearrangement links TRBV24-1 to TRBJ2-7; D might be TRBD1 (5 bases). There are 11 residues in the CDR3. V lost 5 bases to trimming and J lost 4 bases, with 5 bases between them. Per the germline V gene, CDR1 is KGHDR and CDR2 is SFDVKD. The CDR3: CATSAGYEQYF. In nucleotides, the CDR3 is TGTGCCACCAGTGCAGGGTACGAGCAGTACTTC.

The V gene is TRBV7-9, the J gene TRBJ2-1; a weak D match, TRBD2 (7 bases). Trimming left V 3 bases short and J 0 bases short, with 15 bases between. Germline CDR1 and CDR2: SEHNR and FQNEAQ (reference sequence). This CDR3 is 17 amino acids long. In nucleotides, the CDR3 is TGTGCCAGCAGCTTGGGGGCGGGGGCCAGCTCCTACAATGAGCAGTTCTTC. Amino acids: CASSLGAGASSYNEQFF.

The chain joins TRBV11-2 to TRBJ2-5; 7 nucleotides align to TRBD1. V was pared by 4 bases and J by 1 base, with 6 bases of the junction left unmatched. This CDR3 has 15 residues. Germline lookup yields CDR1 SGHAT and CDR2 FQNNGV. CDR3: CASSSGQAFQETQYF. CDR3 nucleotide sequence: TGTGCCAGCAGCTCAGGACAGGCCTTCCAAGAGACCCAGTACTTC.

The chain links TRBV28 to TRBJ1-2; D ambiguous. The CDR3 contains 12 residues. The V end lost 7 bases, the J end lost 8 bases, and 14 bases lay between the germline ends. Germline loops: CDR1 MDHEN, CDR2 SYDVKM. The CDR3 loop is CASTSPLRGYTF. The CDR3 DNA sequence: TGTGCCAGCACCTCACCCCTACGAGGCTACACCTTC.

J is TRBJ1-6 and V is TRBV12-3 or TRBV12-4; D is perhaps TRBD1 (6 bases). V lost 3 bases to trimming and J lost 10 bases, with 10 bases between them. The CDR3 covers 13 residues. The CDR3 loop is CASSFGGQSPLHF. For the CDR3, the DNA is TGTGCCAGCAGTTTCGGGGGGCAATCACCCCTCCACTTT.

V gene TRBV2 combines with J gene TRBJ1-4; 8 nucleotides align to TRBD1. Trimming at V came to 6 bases and at J to 1 base, leaving 4 bases not matched to a gene. The CDR3 is 15 residues long. Per the germline V gene, CDR1 is SNHLY and CDR2 is FYNNEI. The CDR3 DNA sequence: TGTGCCAGCAGGAAGACAGGGGAAACTAATGAAAAACTGTTTTTT. Translated, it gives CASRKTGETNEKLFF.

In this sample, this clone turned up once. This rearrangement joins TRBV7-6 to TRBJ1-5; 7 positions match TRBD1. Germline trimming cut 5 bases from V and 2 bases from J; bases unmatched to any gene: 3. Germline V gene lookup returns CDR1 SGHVS and CDR2 FNYEAQ. The CDR3 sequence is 14 residues long. Here the CDR3 DNA reads TGTGCCAGCAGCCCAGGGGGGCGCAATCAGCCCCAGCATTTT. Amino acid sequence: CASSPGGRNQPQHF.

The table lists this clone with many counts. The chain couples TRBV27 to TRBJ1-1, with TRBD1 identical over 8 bases. In germline, CDR1 is MNHEY, CDR2 SMNVEV (reference sequence). The V gene end was trimmed by 6 bases and the J gene end by 5 bases; junction bases not matched to a gene: 5. This CDR3 has 13 amino acids. CDR3 in amino acids: CASSPWDRTEAFF. Here the CDR3 DNA reads TGTGCCAGCAGCCCTTGGGACAGGACTGAAGCTTTCTTT.

V is TRBV7-2 and J is TRBJ2-3; 8 bases are shared with TRBD2. The CDR3 contains 15 residues. The germline CDR1 and CDR2 sequences are SGHTA and FQGNSA. The V and J ends lost 1 base and 8 bases, in that order; junction bases with no gene match: 8. In DNA form, the CDR3 reads TGTGCCAGCAGCTTAGATTCGGGCGGGGGGATTACGCAGTATTTT. Its protein is CASSLDSGGGITQYF.

V usage is TRBV9 and J usage is TRBJ1-5; TRBD1 is a possible D gene (6 bases). Germline V gene lookup returns CDR1 SGDLS and CDR2 YYNGEE. V lost 3 bases and J 0 bases, leaving 13 bases between the germline ends. The CDR3 is 16 amino acids. The CDR3 DNA follows: TGTGCCAGCAGCGGACTTACAGGGCTTAGCAATCAGCCCCAGCATTTT. This gives the protein CASSGLTGLSNQPQHF. Based on the CDR3 plus reference TRBV9 and TRBJ1-5, the full variable domain is DSGVTQTPKHLITATGQRVTLRCSPRSGDLSVYWYQQSLDQGLQFLIQYYNGEERAKGNILERFSAQQFPDLHSELNLSSLELGDSALYFCASSGLTGLSNQPQHFGDGTRLSIL.